The 27 T cell receptor beta chains presented below share a single source sample, sequenced in a study of T cells in Graves' hyperthyroidism and ophthalmopathy. From RNA transcripts, TCR beta CDR3 regions were amplified. Researchers ran a first-round RT-PCR on the TCR CDR3 using the HTBI primer set. TCRdb re-called the multiplex PCR reads with MiXCR, one entry per CDR3 protein. The sample holds fewer than 750,000 distinct CDR3 sequences, more than 45% seen once. Specimen: peripheral blood or thyroid tissue (not recorded which). All receptors derive from a woman under 30 with Graves' hyperthyroidism.

This chain links TRBV27 with TRBJ2-5; 7 bases are a match to TRBD1. The CDR3 loop spans 14 amino acids. V lost 8 bases and J lost 4; bases outside the gene matches: 10. Germline loops: CDR1 MNHEY, CDR2 SMNVEV (reference sequence). The CDR3 DNA reads TGTGCCAGCTCTCGGGACAGAGAAAGAGAGACCCAGTACTTC. Translated, it gives CASSRDRERETQYF.

This clonotype was detected many times. This sequence joins TRBV20-1 and TRBJ1-1; D ambiguous. Germline CDR1 reads DFQATT; CDR2 reads SNEGSKA (reference sequence). Trimming shortened V by 0 bases and J by 0 bases, and 8 bases separated the two germline ends. This CDR3 comprises 14 residues. The CDR3 bases are TGCAGTGCTAGAGATTTGGGTGTGAACACTGAAGCTTTCTTT. Amino acid sequence: CSARDLGVNTEAFF.

As for this clonotype: A much larger clone lies a single base off, so this may be a read error. The chain has TRBV10-3 and TRBJ2-7, with D possibly matching TRBD1 (6 bases). Germline CDR1 and CDR2: ENHRY and SYGVKD. The CDR3 runs 14 residues. The ends were cut back, 5 bases at V and 2 bases at J, with 13 bases in the middle. This chain's CDR3 is CAISYSPGAYEQYF. The DNA for the CDR3 is TGTGCCATCAGTTACTCCCCAGGGGCCTACGAGCAGTACTTC.

The CDR3 sequence: CASSLRADYMNTEAFF. The DNA of the CDR3 is TGTGCCAGCAGCTTAAGGGCAGATTACATGAACACTGAAGCTTTCTTT. The chain combines TRBV7-6 with TRBJ1-1; D is undetermined. Germline CDR1 is SGHVS and CDR2 is FNYEAQ. Trimming shortened V by 2 bases and J by 0 bases, and 13 bases separated the two germline ends. The CDR3 is 16 residues long.

This clonotype was found many times. V gene TRBV27 combines with J gene TRBJ1-2, with 8 positions matching TRBD1. This CDR3 spans 14 amino acids. V was pared by 2 bases and J by 5 bases, with 4 bases of the junction left unmatched. The germline CDR1 and CDR2 sequences are MNHEY and SMNVEV (reference sequence). CDR3 protein: CASSLNRGVYGYTF. CDR3 DNA sequence: TGTGCCAGCAGTTTAAACAGGGGGGTATATGGCTACACCTTC.

The rearrangement joins TRBV29-1 to TRBJ1-1, with a tentative D call TRBD1 (6 bases). The CDR3 runs to 13 residues. Germline-derived CDR1 and CDR2 are SQVTM and ANQGSEA. Here the CDR3 reads CSFGQLMNTEAFF. The CDR3 nucleotides are TGCAGTTTCGGACAGCTAATGAACACTGAAGCTTTCTTT.

CDR3 coding DNA: TGTGCCAGCAGCTTTGGACTCCCCGGGGCTAATGAAAACACCATATATTTT. Translating it yields CASSFGLPGANENTIYF. The gene calls are TRBV7-9 and TRBJ1-3; possible D gene TRBD1, 5 bases. The CDR3 is made up of 17 amino acids. The germline V gene encodes CDR1 SEHNR and CDR2 FQNEAQ (reference sequence). Between the trimmed V and J ends, which lost 3 bases and 6 bases, there was a span of 21 bases.

This clonotype was seen at least ten times. The chain is built from TRBV7-8 and TRBJ1-1; D ambiguous. V lost 1 base and J lost 5, with 5 bases in between. This CDR3 is 12 amino acids long. Germline V gene data show CDR1 as SGHVS and CDR2 as FQNEAQ. The CDR3 bases are TGTGCCAGCAGCTTAGGGTGGACTGAAGCTTTCTTT. It encodes CASSLGWTEAFF.

Many counts were recorded for this clonotype. The chain carries TRBV4-2 and TRBJ2-7; the D is unclear. The V and J ends lost 3 bases and 0 bases respectively, with 12 bases between them. The CDR3 has 15 residues. Germline V gene data show CDR1 as LGHNA and CDR2 as YNFKEQ. The CDR3 here is CASSQMGGYSYEQYF. Here the CDR3 DNA reads TGTGCCAGCAGCCAGATGGGCGGTTACTCCTACGAGCAGTACTTC.

This clonotype was detected ten times or more. V is TRBV6-6 and J is TRBJ2-7, with 10 bases lining up with TRBD2. The CDR3 covers 16 residues. In germline, CDR1 is MNHNY, CDR2 SVGAGI (reference sequence). V lost 7 bases, J lost 6 bases, and 15 bases stayed unmatched. Here the CDR3 reads CASTYSYLAGGGEQYF. As DNA, the CDR3 is TGTGCCAGCACCTACTCCTACTTAGCGGGAGGCGGCGAGCAGTACTTC.

V usage is TRBV9 and J usage is TRBJ2-1, with D maybe TRBD1 (6 bases). V lost 0 bases to trimming and J lost 7 bases, with 14 bases between them. The CDR3 is made up of 15 amino acids. Germline assignment: CDR1 SGDLS and CDR2 YYNGEE. CDR3 nucleotides: TGTGCCAGCAGCGTAGGAACAGGGCCGTGGAATGAGCAGTTCTTC. Its protein is CASSVGTGPWNEQFF.

This clonotype has at least ten counts. This CDR3 reads CASRDLRGGPRTGELFF. The CDR3 DNA reads as TGTGCCAGCAGGGACCTCCGGGGAGGGCCTCGCACCGGGGAGCTGTTTTTT. J is TRBJ2-2 and V is TRBV25-1, with 7 bases matching TRBD2. Unmatched junction bases numbered 14, after V lost 6 bases and J lost 4 bases. The CDR3 length is 17 residues. The germline gives CDR1 MGHDK, CDR2 SYGVNS.

This rearrangement joins TRBV5-1 to TRBJ1-4; D perhaps matches TRBD1 (5 bases). Trimming removed 2 bases from V and 4 bases from J, with 9 bases in between. In germline, CDR1 is SGHRS, CDR2 YFSETQ. This CDR3 spans 14 amino acids. CDR3 loop: CASSLATDNEKLFF. The CDR3 DNA reads as TGCGCCAGCAGCTTAGCGACAGATAATGAAAAACTGTTTTTT.

This clonotype occurred many times. This chain connects TRBV11-3 to TRBJ1-2, with TRBD1 identical over 9 bases. V lost 1 base to trimming and J lost 3 bases; unmatched junction nucleotides: 6. The CDR3 runs 16 residues. Per germline, CDR1 SGHNT and CDR2 YENEEA. The CDR3 region has the DNA TGTGCCAGCAGCTTAGCTTATCGGACAGGGGACTATGGCTACACCTTC. Translating it yields CASSLAYRTGDYGYTF.

The chain recombines TRBV5-1 with TRBJ2-3; D gene ambiguous. From germline, CDR1 is SGHRS and CDR2 YFSETQ. There are 12 residues in the CDR3. Trimming removed 6 bases at V and 1 base at J, with 6 bases between. The CDR3 loop reads CASNTGTDTQYF. The CDR3 region has the DNA TGCGCCAGCAATACAGGCACAGATACGCAGTATTTT.

This chain joins TRBV29-1 and TRBJ2-7; 10 nucleotides line up with TRBD2. CDR1 and CDR2 (germline): SQVTM, ANQGSEA. The CDR3 totals 15 residues. V dropped 8 bases and J dropped 4; count of bases not matched to a gene: 14. The CDR3 spells CSQAPGLAAMYEQYF. CDR3 bases: TGCAGCCAAGCTCCCGGACTAGCGGCTATGTACGAGCAGTACTTC.

There are many counts of this clonotype. The chain couples TRBV7-9 to TRBJ1-2; D ambiguous. The CDR3 runs 13 residues. Between the trimmed V and J ends, which lost 5 bases and 4 bases, there was a span of 11 bases. CDR1 SEHNR and CDR2 FQNEAQ come from the germline V gene (reference sequence). The CDR3 region has the DNA TGTGCCAGCAGCCGGGCCCGGCTCTATGGCTACACCTTC. Translating it yields CASSRARLYGYTF.

This chain uses TRBV5-1 with TRBJ2-5; TRBD1 agrees at 10 bases. This CDR3 is built from 14 residues. Germline-derived CDR1 and CDR2 are SGHRS and YFSETQ. V dropped 4 bases and J dropped 6; count of bases not matched to a gene: 6. This CDR3 reads CASSRRDRGQTQYF. For the CDR3, the DNA is TGCGCCAGCAGCCGCCGGGACAGGGGACAGACCCAGTACTTC.

Concerning this clonotype: A much larger clone is a single base away; this may be a read error. This chain uses TRBV12-5 with TRBJ1-3; 7 nucleotides match TRBD1. Germline V lookup: CDR1 LGHNT, CDR2 FRNRAP. The CDR3 spans 15 residues. The chain's CDR3 is CAGGPGQISGNTIYF. The CDR3 coding sequence is TGTGCTGGTGGGCCGGGACAGATCTCTGGAAACACCATATATTTT.

There are a few counts of this clonotype. A much larger clone lies a single base off, so this may be a read error. This rearrangement joins TRBV13 to TRBJ2-7, with 10 bases matching TRBD2. CDR1 is PRHDT and CDR2 is FYEKMQ in the germline V gene (reference sequence). The CDR3 covers 15 residues. V lost 6 bases to trimming and J lost 8 bases; unmatched junction nucleotides: 13. The CDR3: CASSDSLAGEDKQYF. The DNA for the CDR3 is TGTGCCAGCAGTGATTCGCTAGCGGGAGAGGACAAGCAGTACTTC.

At least ten counts were recorded for this clonotype. V and J are TRBV7-9 and TRBJ2-3; D uncertain. The CDR3 is 13 residues long. Germline CDR1 SEHNR, CDR2 FQNEAQ (reference sequence). Trimming pared 6 bases from V and 1 base from J, leaving 8 bases between. CDR3 bases: TGTGCCAGCAGTTCCGACGGCACAGATACGCAGTATTTT. Amino acid sequence: CASSSDGTDTQYF.

The gene calls are TRBV30 and TRBJ1-1; no definite D call. V lost 0 bases and J lost 1, with 6 bases in between. Germline values: CDR1 GTSNPN, CDR2 SVGIG (reference sequence). The CDR3 contains 13 residues. CDR3 coding DNA: TGTGCCTGGAGTGTCTGGACGAACACTGAAGCTTTCTTT. Translating gives CAWSVWTNTEAFF.

This clonotype turned up a few times. J is TRBJ2-7 and V is TRBV4-1; D unclear. The V and J ends lost 1 base and 5 bases respectively, with 12 bases between them. The V gene's germline CDR1 is MGHRA and CDR2 YSYEKL. This CDR3 is 14 amino acids long. The CDR3, as DNA: TGCGCCAGCAGCCAAGTTCCGAGTCGGAACGAGCAGTACTTC. This encodes CASSQVPSRNEQYF.

This clonotype was observed a few times. This chain connects TRBV2 to TRBJ2-3; TRBD2 agrees at 11 bases. Germline values: CDR1 SNHLY, CDR2 FYNNEI. The CDR3 has 14 amino acids. V was pared by 8 bases and J by 9 bases, with 10 bases of the junction left unmatched. The CDR3 region is CASGETSGRGTQYF. The CDR3 nucleotides read TGTGCCAGCGGGGAAACTAGCGGGAGAGGGACGCAGTATTTT.

This clonotype was counted many times. The genes are TRBV7-9 and TRBJ1-5; TRBD1 might be the D (6 bases). The CDR3 covers 15 residues. Trimming stripped 1 base from V and 6 bases from J, with 13 bases between. The germline V gene encodes CDR1 SEHNR and CDR2 FQNEAQ (reference sequence). CDR3 in amino acids: CASSLGLQGLQPQHF. Here the CDR3 DNA reads TGTGCCAGCAGCTTAGGTCTACAGGGTCTTCAGCCCCAGCATTTT.

This clonotype was recorded many times. The chain uses TRBV4-3 and TRBJ1-1; D might be TRBD1 (6 bases). Per germline, CDR1 LGHNA and CDR2 YSLEER. This CDR3 is 17 amino acids long. The V end lost 0 bases, the J end lost 0 bases, and 14 bases lay between the germline ends. The CDR3 sequence is CASSQDNDRPMNTEAFF. As DNA, the CDR3 is TGCGCCAGCAGCCAAGATAACGACAGGCCCATGAACACTGAAGCTTTCTTT.

There are many counts of this clonotype. The V and J genes are TRBV2 and TRBJ1-6, with D unclear. The CDR3 contains 18 residues. V lost 2 bases, J lost 13 bases, and 27 bases lay in between. Germline values: CDR1 SNHLY, CDR2 FYNNEI. The CDR3 DNA reads as TGTGCCAGCAGTGAATTTATAGGAACAAGGGATGACGTTTCCCCCCTCCACTTT. Its translation is CASSEFIGTRDDVSPLHF.